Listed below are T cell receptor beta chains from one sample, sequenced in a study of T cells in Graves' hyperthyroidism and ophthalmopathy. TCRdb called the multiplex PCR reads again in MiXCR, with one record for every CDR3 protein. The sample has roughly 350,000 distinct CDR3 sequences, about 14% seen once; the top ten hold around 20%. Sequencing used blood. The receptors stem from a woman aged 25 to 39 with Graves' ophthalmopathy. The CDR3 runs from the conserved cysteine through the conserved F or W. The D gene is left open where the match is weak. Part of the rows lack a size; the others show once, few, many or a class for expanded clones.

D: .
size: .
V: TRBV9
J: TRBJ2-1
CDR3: CASSVDSRSSSYNEQFF
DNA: TGTGCCAGCAGCGTAGATAGTAGGAGTAGCTCCTACAATGAGCAGTTCTTC

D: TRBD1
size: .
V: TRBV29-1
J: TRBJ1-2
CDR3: CSVENTGGYGYTF
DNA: TGCAGCGTCGAAAACACAGGGGGCTATGGCTACACCTTC

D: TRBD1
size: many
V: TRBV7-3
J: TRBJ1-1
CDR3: CASSSDRDTEAFF
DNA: TGTGCCAGCAGCTCCGACAGGGACACTGAAGCTTTCTTT

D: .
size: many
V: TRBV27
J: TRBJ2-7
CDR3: CASSLSGQWSPEQYF
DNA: TGTGCCAGCAGTTTAAGTGGACAGTGGTCCCCCGAGCAGTACTTC

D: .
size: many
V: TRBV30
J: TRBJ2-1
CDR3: CAWRSWARPTYNEQFF
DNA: TGTGCCTGGAGATCTTGGGCCAGGCCGACCTACAATGAGCAGTTCTTC

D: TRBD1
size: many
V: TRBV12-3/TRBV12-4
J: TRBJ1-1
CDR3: CASSLQGGTEAFF
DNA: TGTGCCAGCAGCCTGCAGGGGGGCACTGAAGCTTTCTTT

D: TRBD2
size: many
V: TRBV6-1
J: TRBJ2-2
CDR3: CASSEAPRAGYTGELFF
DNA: TGTGCCAGCAGTGAAGCCCCTCGAGCGGGGTACACCGGGGAGCTGTTTTTT

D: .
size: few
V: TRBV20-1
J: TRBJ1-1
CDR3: CSPRSDARGRLRNTEAFF
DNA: TGCAGCCCGAGGTCTGACGCAAGAGGACGGCTCAGGAACACTGAAGCTTTCTTT

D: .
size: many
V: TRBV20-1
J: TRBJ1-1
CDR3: CSASGVNVNTEAFF
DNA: TGCAGTGCTAGTGGGGTAAATGTGAACACTGAAGCTTTCTTT

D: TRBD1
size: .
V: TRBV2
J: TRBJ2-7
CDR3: CASSTGQGAYEQYF
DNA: TGTGCCAGCAGTACGGGACAGGGTGCCTACGAGCAGTACTTC

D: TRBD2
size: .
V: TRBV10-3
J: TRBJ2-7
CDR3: CAISESPRLAGEQYF
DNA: TGTGCCATCAGTGAGTCCCCGCGACTAGCGGGCGAGCAGTACTTC

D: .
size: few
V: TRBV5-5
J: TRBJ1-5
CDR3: CASSLDSPNQPQHF
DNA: TGTGCCAGCAGCTTGGACAGCCCAAATCAGCCCCAGCATTTT

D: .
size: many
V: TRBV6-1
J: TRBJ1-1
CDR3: CASSSRVLENTEAFF
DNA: TGTGCCAGCAGTAGTAGGGTATTGGAGAACACTGAAGCTTTCTTT

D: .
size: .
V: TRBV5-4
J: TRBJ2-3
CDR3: CASSFGGISTDTQYF
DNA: TGTGCCAGCAGCTTTGGGGGGATAAGCACAGATACGCAGTATTTT

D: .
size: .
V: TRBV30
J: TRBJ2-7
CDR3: CAWNLQGLEQYF
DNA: TGTGCCTGGAATTTACAGGGCCTCGAGCAGTACTTC

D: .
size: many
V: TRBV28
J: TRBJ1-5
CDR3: CASRLGAPLGPQHF
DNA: TGTGCCAGCAGACTCGGGGCTCCCCTAGGGCCCCAGCATTTT

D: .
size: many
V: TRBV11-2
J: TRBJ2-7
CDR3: CASSPAVLPYEQYF
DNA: TGTGCCAGCAGCCCGGCGGTACTCCCCTACGAGCAGTACTTC

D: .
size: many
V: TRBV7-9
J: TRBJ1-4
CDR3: CASSRQNEKLFF
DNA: TGTGCCAGCAGCCGTCAAAATGAAAAACTGTTTTTT

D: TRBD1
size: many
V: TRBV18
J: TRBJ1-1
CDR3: CASSPDTGGLNTEAFF
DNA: TGTGCCAGCTCACCAGATACAGGGGGCCTGAACACTGAAGCTTTCTTT

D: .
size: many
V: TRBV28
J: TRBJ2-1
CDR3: CASSLQGYNEQFF
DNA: TGTGCCAGCAGTTTACAAGGTTACAATGAGCAGTTCTTC

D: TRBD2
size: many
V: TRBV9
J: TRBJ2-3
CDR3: CASSPSSGGAYWTDTQYF
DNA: TGTGCCAGCAGCCCTTCTAGCGGGGGGGCTTATTGGACAGATACGCAGTATTTT

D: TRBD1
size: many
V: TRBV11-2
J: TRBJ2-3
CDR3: CASSTGQGTDTQYF
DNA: TGTGCCAGCTCAACGGGACAGGGCACAGATACGCAGTATTTT

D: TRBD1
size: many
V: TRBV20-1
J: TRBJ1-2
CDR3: CSAAGTANYGYTF
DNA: TGCAGTGCTGCCGGGACAGCTAACTATGGCTACACCTTC

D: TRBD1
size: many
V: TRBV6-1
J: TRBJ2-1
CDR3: CASSSQGATGLRGEQFF
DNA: TGTGCCAGCAGTTCCCAGGGGGCCACGGGGCTACGGGGTGAGCAGTTCTTC

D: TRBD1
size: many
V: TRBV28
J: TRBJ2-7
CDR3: CASRTGKDYEQYF
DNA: TGTGCCAGCCGGACAGGGAAAGACTACGAGCAGTACTTC

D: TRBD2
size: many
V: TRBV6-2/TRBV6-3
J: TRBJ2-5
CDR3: CASSYSIVAGTQETQYF
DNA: TGTGCCAGCAGTTACTCGATAGTAGCGGGGACACAAGAGACCCAGTACTTC

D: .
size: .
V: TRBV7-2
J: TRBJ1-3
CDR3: CASSLSAYSGNTIYF
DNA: TGTGCCAGCAGCTTATCCGCGTACTCTGGAAACACCATATATTTT

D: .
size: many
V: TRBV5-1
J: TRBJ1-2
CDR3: CASSEGDRLRGYTF
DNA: TGCGCCAGCAGTGAAGGTGACAGGCTGAGGGGCTACACCTTC

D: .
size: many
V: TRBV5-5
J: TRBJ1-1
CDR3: CASSLVWTEAFF
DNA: TGTGCCAGCAGCTTGGTTTGGACTGAAGCTTTCTTT

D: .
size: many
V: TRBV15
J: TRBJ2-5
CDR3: CATSRDPVETQYF
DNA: TGTGCCACCAGCAGAGATCCAGTTGAGACCCAGTACTTC

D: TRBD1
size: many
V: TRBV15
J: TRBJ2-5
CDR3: CATSQGDGLETQYF
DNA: TGTGCCACCAGCCAGGGGGATGGGTTGGAGACCCAGTACTTC

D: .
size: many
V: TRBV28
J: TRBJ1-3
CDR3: CASSSPWAPGSHSGNTIYF
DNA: TGTGCCAGCAGTTCACCCTGGGCCCCAGGGTCGCACTCTGGAAACACCATATATTTT

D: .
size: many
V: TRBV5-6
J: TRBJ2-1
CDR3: CASNLDYNEQFF
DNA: TGTGCCAGCAACCTAGATTACAATGAGCAGTTCTTC

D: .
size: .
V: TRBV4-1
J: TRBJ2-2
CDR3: CASRQREGNTGELFF
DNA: TGCGCCAGCAGACAGCGAGAAGGGAACACCGGGGAGCTGTTTTTT

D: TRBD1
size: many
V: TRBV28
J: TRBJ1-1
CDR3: CASSPLTGVGDTEAFF
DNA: TGTGCCAGCAGTCCCTTAACAGGGGTCGGGGACACTGAAGCTTTCTTT

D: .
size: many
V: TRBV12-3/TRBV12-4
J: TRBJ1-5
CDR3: CASSLTGARYQPQHF
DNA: TGTGCCAGCAGTTTGACGGGGGCGCGGTATCAGCCCCAGCATTTT

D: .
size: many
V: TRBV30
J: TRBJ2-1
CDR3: CAWRDIWGPHNEQFF
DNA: TGTGCCTGGAGAGACATTTGGGGACCACACAATGAGCAGTTCTTC

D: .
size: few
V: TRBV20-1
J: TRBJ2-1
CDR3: CSARAPGYNEQFF
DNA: TGCAGTGCTAGAGCCCCTGGCTACAATGAGCAGTTCTTC

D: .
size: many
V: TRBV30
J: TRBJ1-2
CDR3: CAWSELPFYGYTF
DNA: TGTGCCTGGAGTGAACTCCCCTTCTATGGCTACACCTTC

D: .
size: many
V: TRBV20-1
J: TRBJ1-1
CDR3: CSARTSTEAFF
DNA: TGCAGTGCTAGGACGTCGACTGAAGCTTTCTTT

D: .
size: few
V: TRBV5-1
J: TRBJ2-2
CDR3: CASSLKWANTGELFF
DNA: TGCGCCAGCAGCTTGAAGTGGGCGAACACCGGGGAGCTGTTTTTT

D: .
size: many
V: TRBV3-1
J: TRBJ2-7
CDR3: CASTTGTDYEQYF
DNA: TGTGCCAGCACCACCGGGACGGACTACGAGCAGTACTTC

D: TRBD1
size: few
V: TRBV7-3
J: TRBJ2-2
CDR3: CASSLQGAGELFF
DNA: TGTGCCAGCAGCCTCCAGGGGGCCGGGGAGCTGTTTTTT

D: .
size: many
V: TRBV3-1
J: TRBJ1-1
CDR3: CASSQGGGWGNTEAFF
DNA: TGTGCCAGCAGCCAAGGCGGGGGCTGGGGGAACACTGAAGCTTTCTTT

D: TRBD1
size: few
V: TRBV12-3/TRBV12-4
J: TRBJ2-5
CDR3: CASKNRGFQGAQYF
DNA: TGTGCCAGCAAGAACAGGGGCTTTCAAGGGGCCCAGTACTTC

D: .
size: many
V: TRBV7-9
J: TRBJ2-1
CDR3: CASSAPPTYNEQFF
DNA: TGTGCCAGCAGCGCCCCTCCTACGTACAATGAGCAGTTCTTC

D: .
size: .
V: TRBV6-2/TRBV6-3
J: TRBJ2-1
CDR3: CASGSRGHNEQFF
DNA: TGTGCCAGCGGTAGCCGGGGTCACAATGAGCAGTTCTTC

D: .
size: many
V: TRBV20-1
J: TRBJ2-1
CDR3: CSAQSILFHYNEQFF
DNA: TGCAGTGCTCAGAGTATTCTTTTCCACTACAATGAGCAGTTCTTC

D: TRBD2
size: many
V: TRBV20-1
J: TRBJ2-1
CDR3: CSAVGRGGHDEQFF
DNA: TGCAGTGCTGTAGGGCGGGGGGGCCATGATGAGCAGTTCTTC

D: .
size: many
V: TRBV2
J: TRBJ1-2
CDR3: CARQGSALYGYTF
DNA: TGTGCCAGACAGGGCAGCGCGCTTTATGGCTACACCTTC

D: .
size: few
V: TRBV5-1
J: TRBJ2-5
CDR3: CASSDGMPGETQYF
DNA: TGCGCCAGCAGCGATGGGATGCCGGGGGAAACCCAGTACTTC

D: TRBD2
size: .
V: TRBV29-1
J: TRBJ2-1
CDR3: CSVDGGASYNEQFF
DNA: TGCAGCGTTGACGGGGGGGCATCCTACAATGAGCAGTTCTTC

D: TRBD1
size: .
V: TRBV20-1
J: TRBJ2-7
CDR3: CSARVDRGYEQYF
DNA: TGCAGTGCTAGAGTGGACAGGGGATACGAGCAGTACTTC

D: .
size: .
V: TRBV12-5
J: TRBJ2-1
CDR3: CASIGFSNNEQFF
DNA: TGTGCTAGTATAGGGTTTTCTAACAATGAGCAGTTCTTC

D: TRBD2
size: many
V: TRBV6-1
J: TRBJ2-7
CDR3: CASTPGTSGSYEQYF
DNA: TGTGCCAGCACCCCCGGGACTAGCGGCTCCTACGAGCAGTACTTC

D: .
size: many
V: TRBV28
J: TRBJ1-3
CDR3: CASSLRVLSGNTIYF
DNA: TGTGCCAGCAGTTTAAGGGTCTTGTCTGGAAACACCATATATTTT

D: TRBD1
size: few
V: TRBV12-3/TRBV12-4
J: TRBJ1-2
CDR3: CASSRDRPSGGYTF
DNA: TGTGCCAGCAGTCGGGACAGGCCCTCGGGTGGCTACACCTTC

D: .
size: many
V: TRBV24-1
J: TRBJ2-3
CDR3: CATSDLGVQYF
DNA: TGTGCCACCAGTGATTTGGGAGTGCAGTATTTT